These T cell receptor beta chains were read from a single sample in a study of shared clonotypes between healthy human individuals. The repertoire was sequenced with immunoSEQ multiplex PCR; TCRdb's copy has only in-frame clones and lacks some. This table has 90,000 to 120,000 clones, 65% to 75% appearing once. The sample consisted of memory CD8+ T cells sorted from blood. The receptors here all came from a woman between 25 and 40 years old in good health. CDR3s include the opening cysteine and the closing phenylalanine or tryptophan. The D gene is left open where the match is weak. Some rows mark clone size as missing; the rest say once, few, many or name a class of expanded clone.

clone_size j_call d_call v_call cdr3_nt cdr3_aa
NA TRBJ2-1 NA TRBV4-1 TGCGCCAGCAGCCAGGAAAATGAGCAGTTCTTC CASSQENEQFF
NA TRBJ1-1 NA TRBV4-2 TGTGCCAGCAGTCAAGGGGACGGAGCTGAAGCTTTCTTT CASSQGDGAEAFF
NA TRBJ1-2 TRBD1 TRBV25-1 TGTGCCAGCAGTGACCTCGGGGACAGGGGTGTCAACTATGGCTACACCTTC CASSDLGDRGVNYGYTF
NA TRBJ2-7 NA TRBV28 TGTGCCAGCAGTTTAAGACGCCCGAGCTACGAGCAGTACTTC CASSLRRPSYEQYF
NA TRBJ2-3 NA TRBV5-8 TGTGCCAGCAGTAGCATAGCCCGGTGCACAGATACGCAGTATTTT CASSSIARCTDTQYF
NA TRBJ1-4 NA TRBV29-1 TGCAGCACCCGGGAGGGGCCCGATGAAAAACTGTTTTTT CSTREGPDEKLFF
NA TRBJ2-3 TRBD1 TRBV19 TGTGCCAGTAGTATAGGGACAGGAGCCGCAGATACGCAGTATTTT CASSIGTGAADTQYF
NA TRBJ1-1 NA TRBV7-8 TGTGCCAGCAGCTTAGGGTCCAGCCACACTGAAGCTTTCTTT CASSLGSSHTEAFF
NA TRBJ2-7 NA TRBV5-1 TGCGCCAGCAGCCTCATCGGCTCCGAGCAGTACTTC CASSLIGSEQYF
NA TRBJ2-7 TRBD1 TRBV11-3 TGTGCCAGCAGCCAAGTCGGGACAGGGGCCTACGAGCAGTACTTC CASSQVGTGAYEQYF
few TRBJ2-3 TRBD2 TRBV4-1 TGCGCCAGCAGCCTGACTAGCGGGCCCACAGATACGCAGTATTTT CASSLTSGPTDTQYF
NA TRBJ2-3 NA TRBV7-9 TGTGCCAGCAGCTCAACACGGCAGGGTGCAGATACGCAGTATTTT CASSSTRQGADTQYF
once TRBJ2-1 NA TRBV28 TGTGCCAGCAGTTTAACGTGGAGGGCCGTCGGGGGCAATGAGCAGTTCTTC CASSLTWRAVGGNEQFF
NA TRBJ2-7 TRBD2 TRBV4-1 TGCGCCAGCAGCCAAGCTGCGGGAGTAAACCCCTACGAGCAGTACTTC CASSQAAGVNPYEQYF
NA TRBJ2-3 TRBD1 TRBV30 TGTGCCTGGGACAGGGGATCGAGAGATACGCAGTATTTT CAWDRGSRDTQYF
NA TRBJ1-1 TRBD1 TRBV29-1 TGCAGCGTCTTACAGGGGGAAACTGAAGCTTTCTTT CSVLQGETEAFF
NA TRBJ2-7 TRBD2 TRBV4-1 TGCGCCAGCAGCCAGGCCGTACGGGGGCTAGCGGGATTCGGCGAGCAGTACTTC CASSQAVRGLAGFGEQYF
NA TRBJ2-7 NA TRBV27 TGTGCCAGCAGGGAGCAGTACTTC CASREQYF
NA TRBJ2-1 TRBD2 TRBV7-6 TGTGCCAGCAGCGCGACTAGCGGGAGTATGTATGAGCAGTTCTTC CASSATSGSMYEQFF
NA TRBJ2-3 NA TRBV19 TGTGCCAGTAGTATCCAAGATACGCAGTATTTT CASSIQDTQYF
NA TRBJ2-2 NA TRBV7-6 TGTGCCAGCAGCTTAGAGGCCAGCACCGGGGAGCTGTTTTTT CASSLEASTGELFF
NA TRBJ2-7 TRBD2 TRBV6-6 TGTGCCAGCGGGGTAGCGGGAACCTACGAGCAGTACTTC CASGVAGTYEQYF
NA TRBJ2-7 TRBD1 TRBV15 TGTGCCACCAGCAGGACCGGGACAGGGGCTTACGAGCAGTACTTC CATSRTGTGAYEQYF
few TRBJ2-5 NA TRBV5-6 TGTGCCAGCACCCGAGGGGACTTTAGAATCCAAGAGACCCAGTACTTC CASTRGDFRIQETQYF
many TRBJ1-1 NA TRBV15 TGTGCCACCAGCAGAGAAGACAGTTCATCTGAAGCTTTCTTT CATSREDSSSEAFF
NA TRBJ2-3 NA TRBV11-2 TGTGCCAGCAGCTTAGTCCAGGCCTCCACAGATACGCAGTATTTT CASSLVQASTDTQYF
NA TRBJ2-1 TRBD2 TRBV6-1 TGTGCCAGCAGTGAAGAACTAGCGGTCTACAATGAGCAGTTCTTC CASSEELAVYNEQFF
NA TRBJ2-4 NA TRBV16 TGTGCCAGCAGCCGTGGACACACGAACATTCAGTACTTC CASSRGHTNIQYF
NA TRBJ2-1 NA TRBV27 TGTGCCAGCAGTCCAATATGGGGAACCTACAATGAGCAGTTCTTC CASSPIWGTYNEQFF
NA TRBJ2-7 NA TRBV27 TGTGCCACCCGGGGCCTGACCTACGAGCAGTACTTC CATRGLTYEQYF
NA TRBJ2-2 NA TRBV6-1 TGTGCCAGCAGTTATTCCAACACCGGGGAGCTGTTTTTT CASSYSNTGELFF
once TRBJ2-1 NA TRBV29-1 TGCAGCGTTGGGGCTAGTCCTGAAGGTGGGAATGAGCAGTTCTTC CSVGASPEGGNEQFF
NA TRBJ2-7 NA TRBV11-2 TGTGCCAGCAGCTTAAAGGACATGATATACGAGCAGTACTTC CASSLKDMIYEQYF
few TRBJ2-1 NA TRBV6-4 TGTGCCAGCAGTGACGGGGCGGAGAGCTCCTACAATGAGCAGTTCTTC CASSDGAESSYNEQFF
NA TRBJ2-1 NA TRBV9 TGTGCCAGCAGCGTAGGCACTAGTCGGTTGGATGAGCAGTTCTTC CASSVGTSRLDEQFF
many TRBJ2-7 NA TRBV10-3 TGTGCCATCAGTGACGGCGGGATTCACGAGCAGTACTTC CAISDGGIHEQYF
NA TRBJ2-7 NA TRBV4-1 TGCGCCAGCAGCCGATTCGGGCCGCTCCACGAGCAGTACTTC CASSRFGPLHEQYF
NA TRBJ1-4 NA TRBV5-4 TGTGCCAGCAGCTTGGGTGCATTTGACGAAAAACTGTTTTTT CASSLGAFDEKLFF
NA TRBJ2-1 TRBD2 TRBV11-3 TGTGCCAGCAGCTACGGGACTAGCGGACCTTCGGATGAGCAGTTCTTC CASSYGTSGPSDEQFF
NA TRBJ2-5 NA TRBV21-1 TGTGCCAGCAGCAAATTTTGCCCCCATAAAGACAGCCTGAAGACCCAGTACTTC CASSKFCPHKDSLKTQYF
once TRBJ1-2 TRBD1 TRBV4-1 TGCGCCAGCAGCCATGGGACAGATACGAACTATGGCTACACCTTC CASSHGTDTNYGYTF
few TRBJ2-1 TRBD1 TRBV6-1 TGTGCCAGCAGTGACCCACAGGGGGCTTCCTACAATGAGCAGTTCTTC CASSDPQGASYNEQFF
NA TRBJ2-7 NA TRBV29-1 TGCAGCGCTTGCCGACAACAGGGGGACTACTACGAGCAGTACTTC CSACRQQGDYYEQYF
NA TRBJ1-3 NA TRBV14 TGTGCCAGCAGCCGGGACACCCTTGTTGAGGTGGTAGGAAACACCATATATTTT CASSRDTLVEVVGNTIYF
NA TRBJ2-6 NA TRBV28 TGTGCCAGCAGTTGGGGCTCGTCTAGACCTGGGGCCAACGTCCTGACTTTC CASSWGSSRPGANVLTF
once TRBJ2-2 TRBD2 TRBV6-4 TGTGCCAGCAGTGACGGACTAGCGGGAGGTGACACCGGGGAGCTGTTTTTT CASSDGLAGGDTGELFF
NA TRBJ2-5 NA TRBV11-2 TGTGCCAGCAGCTTAGTGGTTCAGGGAGAAGAGACCCAGTACTTC CASSLVVQGEETQYF
NA TRBJ2-7 TRBD1 TRBV16 TGTGCCAGCAGCCTCGGGACAGGGACCTACGAGCAGTACTTC CASSLGTGTYEQYF
many TRBJ2-7 TRBD2 TRBV9 TGTGCCAGCGGGGAGGGCATCGACGAGCAGTACTTC CASGEGIDEQYF
NA TRBJ2-3 TRBD2 TRBV5-4 TGTGCCAGCAGCCAGGAGAGCGGGAGTCTAGGAGATACGCAGTATTTT CASSQESGSLGDTQYF
NA TRBJ2-7 TRBD2 TRBV6-6 TGTGCCAGCAGTTACTCGGGACTAGCGGGTCGAGAGCAGTACTTC CASSYSGLAGREQYF
NA TRBJ2-1 TRBD2 TRBV4-1 TGCGCCAGCAGCCAAGAGGGACTAGCGGATTACAATGAGCAGTTCTTC CASSQEGLADYNEQFF
many TRBJ1-1 NA TRBV5-4 TGTGCCAGCAGCCTGTCGTCAATGAACACTGAAGCTTTCTTT CASSLSSMNTEAFF
NA TRBJ1-1 NA TRBV4-1 TGCGCCAGCAGCTCTCGCGAAGGGTTGAACACTGAAACTTTCTTT CASSSREGLNTETFF
NA TRBJ2-1 NA TRBV6-4 TGTGCCAGCAGTGACAGCCAGGGTGGACTCGATGAGCAGTTCTTC CASSDSQGGLDEQFF
NA TRBJ2-3 NA TRBV5-1 TGCGCCAGCAGCTTGATTGGCTGTGGGAGATGTGATACGCAGTATTTT CASSLIGCGRCDTQYF